This T cell receptor beta chain was identified in a study of blood T cell repertoires in COVID-19. The CDR3 is made up of 15 amino acids. CDR1 is SGHTA, CDR2 FQGNSA, per germline. Germline trimming cut 1 base from V and 6 bases from J; bases unmatched to any gene: 6. Assay used: immunoSEQ multiplex PCR; TCRdb lists only in-frame clones, some missing. Altogether about 190,000 clones are present, about four fifths being singletons, with the ten largest covering 2.5% to 3.5%. Across 20 to 25 US areas, participants ranged in age from about 18 to 89 years. Recovered participants had two consecutive negative NP/OP PCR tests, healthcare professional clearance, or symptom resolution.

The sample comprised PBMCs or T cells enriched from blood (not recorded which). The source is a woman aged 25-40 years who had recovered from COVID-19. V is TRBV7-2 and J is TRBJ2-7, with 10 bases identical to TRBD2. CDR3 DNA sequence: TGTGCCAGCAGCTTAGACTCTAGCGGGAGTGGCGAGCAGTACTTC. Translation gives CASSLDSSGSGEQYF.